The text below deals with one T cell receptor (beta chain). Germline V gene data show CDR1 as MNHEY and CDR2 as SVGAGI. There are 14 residues in the CDR3. With 2 bases removed from V and 2 bases from J, the gap between germline ends came to 9 bases. TCR beta chains were sequenced at survey level with immunoSEQ. Measured with immunoSEQ multiplex PCR; TCRdb has only the in-frame clones, and not every one. Counted here are about 68,000 clones, just under 95% occurring once; the ten biggest clones make up approximately 4.4%. The receptor comes from a man aged 35 to 55 with rheumatoid arthritis. V gene TRBV6-5 combines with J gene TRBJ1-2; D gene unclear. What was sequenced was PBMCs. Written as DNA, the CDR3 is TGTGCCAGCAGTTACGGCAGGACCAACTATGGCTACACCTTC. Amino acids: CASSYGRTNYGYTF.